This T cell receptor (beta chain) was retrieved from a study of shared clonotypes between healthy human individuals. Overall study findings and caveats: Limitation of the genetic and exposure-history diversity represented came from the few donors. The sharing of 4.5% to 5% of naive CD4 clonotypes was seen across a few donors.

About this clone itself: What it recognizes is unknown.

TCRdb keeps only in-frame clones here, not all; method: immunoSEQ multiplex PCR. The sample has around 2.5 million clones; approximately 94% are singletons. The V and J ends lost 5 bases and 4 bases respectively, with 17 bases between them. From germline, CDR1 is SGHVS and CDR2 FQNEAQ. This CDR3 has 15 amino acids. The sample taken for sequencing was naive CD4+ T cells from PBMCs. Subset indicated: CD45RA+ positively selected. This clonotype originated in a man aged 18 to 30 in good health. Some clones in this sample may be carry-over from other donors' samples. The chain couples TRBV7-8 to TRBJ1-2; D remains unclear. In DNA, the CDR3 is TGTGCCAGCAGCCCCCGGGCCAGATTAGGCTATGGCTACACCTTC. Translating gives CASSPRARLGYGYTF.